One sample yielded the 12 T cell receptor beta chains listed below, sequenced in a study of blood T cell repertoires in COVID-19. Sequencing was performed with immunoSEQ multiplex PCR; in TCRdb, only in-frame clones are kept and a portion is missing. The sample consists of about 250,000 clones, 86% of them appearing once. The sequencing sample was made of PBMCs or T cells enriched from blood (not recorded which). The source of these receptors is a man aged 35 to 55 who had recovered from COVID-19.

This clone was seen a few times. V usage is TRBV29-1 and J usage is TRBJ2-5; D is uncertain. V lost 4 bases to trimming and J lost 5 bases, with 5 bases between them. The CDR3 has 10 amino acids. Germline V lookup: CDR1 SQVTM, CDR2 ANQGSEA. The DNA of the CDR3 is TGCAGCGTTGCGGAGGAGACCCAGTACTTC. It encodes CSVAEETQYF.

This chain uses TRBV12-3 or TRBV12-4 with TRBJ1-3; unclear D gene. V was pared by 7 bases and J by 0 bases, with 7 bases between. This CDR3 is 13 amino acids long. CDR3 amino acids: CASNLYSGNTIYF. The DNA of the CDR3 is TGTGCCAGCAACCTATACTCTGGAAACACCATATATTTT.

CDR3 protein: CASSSFSSGNTIYF. DNA of the CDR3: TGTGCCAGCAGTTCCTTTAGCTCTGGAAACACCATATATTTT. V is TRBV11-2 and J is TRBJ1-3, with unresolved D. Trimming pared 6 bases from V and 0 bases from J, leaving 9 bases between. CDR1 SGHAT and CDR2 FQNNGV come from the germline V gene. This CDR3 comprises 14 residues.

The V and J genes are TRBV29-1 and TRBJ1-4; 9 bases agree with TRBD1. Germline trimming cut 7 bases from V and 8 bases from J; bases unmatched to any gene: 8. Germline V gene data show CDR1 as SQVTM and CDR2 as ANQGSEA. CDR3 size: 13 residues. This CDR3 reads CSASGTGREKLFF. The CDR3 nucleotides are TGCAGCGCTTCCGGGACAGGGCGAGAAAAACTGTTTTTT.

The gene calls are TRBV5-4 and TRBJ1-2; TRBD1 agrees at 9 bases. The CDR3 contains 16 residues. The germline CDR1 and CDR2 sequences are SGHNT and YYREEE (reference sequence). With V trimmed by 0 bases and J by 5 bases, 8 bases remained unmatched. The CDR3 reads CASSLVGTGTLYGYTF. CDR3 in DNA: TGTGCCAGCAGCTTGGTAGGGACAGGGACATTGTATGGCTACACCTTC.

In this sample, this clone turned up a few times. The J gene is TRBJ2-3, the V gene TRBV28; 14 bases line up with TRBD2. The CDR3 covers 19 residues. The V segment lost 6 bases and the J segment 0 bases; nucleotides outside the gene matches: 11. CDR1 and CDR2 (germline): MDHEN, SYDVKM. The CDR3 DNA reads as TGTGCCAGCAGCCAGGCGGGGACTAGCGGGAGACTCAGCACAGATACGCAGTATTTT. This encodes CASSQAGTSGRLSTDTQYF. The full variable domain, rest sourced from reference TRBV28 and TRBJ2-3, is DVKVTQSSRYLVKRTGEKVFLECVQDMDHENMFWYRQDPGLGLRLIYFSYDVKMKEKGDIPEGYSVSREKKERFSLILESASTNQTSMYLCASSQAGTSGRLSTDTQYFGPGTRLTVL.

The CDR3 nucleotides read TGTGCCAGTAGTAAGGGGCAGGACCCCGTTGAAGCTTTCTTT. This encodes CASSKGQDPVEAFF. The chain couples TRBV19 to TRBJ1-1; D perhaps matches TRBD1 (5 bases). Deletions cut 4 bases from V and 7 bases from J, with 16 bases between. The germline V gene has CDR1 LNHDA and CDR2 SQIVND (reference sequence). This CDR3 is 14 amino acids long.

V gene TRBV21-1 combines with J gene TRBJ1-6; TRBD1 is the table's D call, not checked against the DNA. TRBV21-1 counts as a pseudogene. CDR3 length: 17 amino acids. The CDR3 loop reads CASSIPGQGDSNSPLHF. The CDR3 DNA sequence: TGTGCCAGCAGCATCCCTGGACAGGGGGATTCCAATTCACCCCTCCACTTT.

V usage is TRBV28 and J usage is TRBJ1-1; D remains ambiguous. V was trimmed by 5 bases and J by 4 bases, leaving 17 bases between them. The CDR3 totals 15 residues. Germline loops: CDR1 MDHEN, CDR2 SYDVKM. CDR3 DNA: TGTGCCAGCAGTCCGAAACTTAGGGAGGGCACTGAAGCTTTCTTT. Residues: CASSPKLREGTEAFF.

The chain carries TRBV5-1 and TRBJ1-1; D not certain. The germline V gene has CDR1 SGHRS and CDR2 YFSETQ. This CDR3 spans 13 amino acids. The V gene lost 5 bases and the J gene lost 0 bases, with 8 bases spanning the gap. CDR3 loop: CASSPRVNTEAFF. In nucleotides, the CDR3 is TGCGCCAGCAGTCCCCGGGTGAACACTGAAGCTTTCTTT.

The table lists this clone with a few counts. The chain uses TRBV20-1 and TRBJ1-5; possibly TRBD1 for D (5 bases). Germline values: CDR1 DFQATT, CDR2 SNEGSKA (reference sequence). The CDR3 totals 14 residues. Trimming shortened V by 3 bases and J by 3 bases, and 12 bases separated the two germline ends. The CDR3 region is CSASGKGINQPQHF. CDR3 nucleotide sequence: TGCAGTGCTAGTGGAAAGGGGATCAATCAGCCCCAGCATTTT.

The V and J genes are TRBV27 and TRBJ2-7; unclear D gene. Germline V CDR1 and CDR2: MNHEY, SMNVEV (reference sequence). V lost 0 bases to trimming and J lost 3 bases, with 9 bases between them. The CDR3 contains 14 residues. CDR3 in DNA: TGTGCCAGCAGTTTATCCGTTGAGTTCTACGAGCAGTACTTC. Translating gives CASSLSVEFYEQYF.